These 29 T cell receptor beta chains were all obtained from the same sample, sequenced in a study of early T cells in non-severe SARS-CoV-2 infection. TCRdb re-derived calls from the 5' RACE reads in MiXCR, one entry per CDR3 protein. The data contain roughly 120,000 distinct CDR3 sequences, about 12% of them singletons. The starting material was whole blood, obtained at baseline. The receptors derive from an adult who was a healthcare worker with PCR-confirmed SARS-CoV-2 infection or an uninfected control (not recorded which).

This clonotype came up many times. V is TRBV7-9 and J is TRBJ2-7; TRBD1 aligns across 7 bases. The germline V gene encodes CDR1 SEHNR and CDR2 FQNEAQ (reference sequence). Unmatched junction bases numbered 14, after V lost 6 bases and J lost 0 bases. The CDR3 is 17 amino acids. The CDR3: CASSFPVRTGFSYEQYF. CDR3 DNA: TGTGCCAGCAGTTTTCCCGTACGGACAGGATTCTCCTACGAGCAGTACTTC.

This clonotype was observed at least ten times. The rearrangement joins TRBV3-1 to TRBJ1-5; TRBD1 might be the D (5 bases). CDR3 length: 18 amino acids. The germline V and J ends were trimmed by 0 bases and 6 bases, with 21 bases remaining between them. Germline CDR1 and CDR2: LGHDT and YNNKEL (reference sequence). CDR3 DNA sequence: TGTGCCAGCAGCCAAGATTGGGGCAAAGGAGGAGTCCCTCAGCCCCAGCATTTT. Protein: CASSQDWGKGGVPQPQHF.

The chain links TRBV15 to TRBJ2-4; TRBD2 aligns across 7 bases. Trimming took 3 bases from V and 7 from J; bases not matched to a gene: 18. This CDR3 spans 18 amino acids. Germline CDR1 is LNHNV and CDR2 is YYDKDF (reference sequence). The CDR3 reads CATSSHRRAGRRINIQYF. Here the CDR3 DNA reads TGTGCCACCAGCAGTCACCGGCGAGCGGGAAGGCGTATCAACATTCAGTACTTC.

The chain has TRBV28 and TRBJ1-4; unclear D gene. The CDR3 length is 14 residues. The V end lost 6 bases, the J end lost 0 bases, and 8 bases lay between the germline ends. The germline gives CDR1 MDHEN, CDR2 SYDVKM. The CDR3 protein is CASRLAATNEKLFF. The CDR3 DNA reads TGTGCCAGCAGACTAGCTGCAACTAATGAAAAACTGTTTTTT.

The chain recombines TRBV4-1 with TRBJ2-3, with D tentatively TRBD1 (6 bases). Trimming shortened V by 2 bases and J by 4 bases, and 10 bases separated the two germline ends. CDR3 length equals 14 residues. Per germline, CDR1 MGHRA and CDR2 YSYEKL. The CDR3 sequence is CASSQTGIADTQYF. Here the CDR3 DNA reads TGCGCCAGCAGCCAAACAGGGATCGCAGATACGCAGTATTTT.

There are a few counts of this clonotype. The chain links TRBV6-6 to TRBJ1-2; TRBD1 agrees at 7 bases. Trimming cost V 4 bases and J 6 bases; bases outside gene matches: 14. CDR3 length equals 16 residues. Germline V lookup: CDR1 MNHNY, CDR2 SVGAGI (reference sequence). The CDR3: CASSSRDSRGRNGYTF. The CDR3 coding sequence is TGTGCCAGCAGTTCCCGGGACAGCCGCGGAAGGAATGGCTACACCTTC.

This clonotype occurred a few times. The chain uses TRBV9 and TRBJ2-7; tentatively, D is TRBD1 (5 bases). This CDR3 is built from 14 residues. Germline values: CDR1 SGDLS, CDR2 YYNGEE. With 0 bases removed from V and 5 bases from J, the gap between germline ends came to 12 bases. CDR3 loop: CASSVGGADNEQYF. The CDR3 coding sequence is TGTGCCAGCAGCGTAGGGGGCGCGGATAACGAGCAGTACTTC. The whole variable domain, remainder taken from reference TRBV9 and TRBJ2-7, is DSGVTQTPKHLITATGQRVTLRCSPRSGDLSVYWYQQSLDQGLQFLIQYYNGEERAKGNILERFSAQQFPDLHSELNLSSLELGDSALYFCASSVGGADNEQYFGPGTRLTVT.

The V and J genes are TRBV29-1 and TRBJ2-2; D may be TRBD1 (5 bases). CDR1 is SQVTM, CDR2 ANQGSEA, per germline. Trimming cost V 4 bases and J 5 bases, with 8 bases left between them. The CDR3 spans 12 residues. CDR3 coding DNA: TGCAGCGTTGCCAGGGAAACCGGGGAGCTGTTTTTT. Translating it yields CSVARETGELFF.

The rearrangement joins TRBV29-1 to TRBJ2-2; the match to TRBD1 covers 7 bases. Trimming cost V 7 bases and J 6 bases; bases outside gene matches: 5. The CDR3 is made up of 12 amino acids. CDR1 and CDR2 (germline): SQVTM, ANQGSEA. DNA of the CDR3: TGCAGCGGCGGACAGGTCGCCGGGGAGCTGTTTTTT. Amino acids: CSGGQVAGELFF.

Written as DNA, the CDR3 is TGTGCCAGCAGCTACGGAGAGAACACCGGGGAGCTGTTTTTT. Residues: CASSYGENTGELFF. The chain joins TRBV5-4 to TRBJ2-2; D is unclear. The CDR3 length is 14 residues. CDR1 is SGHNT, CDR2 YYREEE, per germline (reference sequence). The V end was cut by 3 bases, the J end by 1 base, with 7 bases between. Full variable domain (rest looked up from reference TRBV5-4 and TRBJ2-2): ETGVTQSPTHLIKTRGQQVTLRCSSQSGHNTVSWYQQALGQGPQFIFQYYREEENGRGNFPPRFSGLQFPNYSSELNVNALELDDSALYLCASSYGENTGELFFGEGSRLTVL.

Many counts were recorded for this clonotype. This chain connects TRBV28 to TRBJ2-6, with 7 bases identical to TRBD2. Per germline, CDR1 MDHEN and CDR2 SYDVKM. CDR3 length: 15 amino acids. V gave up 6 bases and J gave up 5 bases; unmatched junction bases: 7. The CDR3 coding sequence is TGTGCCAGCAGCCCTGGGGGGGGACGGGCCAACGTCCTGACTTTC. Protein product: CASSPGGGRANVLTF. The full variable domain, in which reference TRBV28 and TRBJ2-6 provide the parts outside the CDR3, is DVKVTQSSRYLVKRTGEKVFLECVQDMDHENMFWYRQDPGLGLRLIYFSYDVKMKEKGDIPEGYSVSREKKERFSLILESASTNQTSMYLCASSPGGGRANVLTFGAGSRLTVL.

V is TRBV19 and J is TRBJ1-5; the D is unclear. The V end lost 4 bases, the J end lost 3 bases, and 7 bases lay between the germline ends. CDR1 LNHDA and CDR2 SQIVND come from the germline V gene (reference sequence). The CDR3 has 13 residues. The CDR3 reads CASSTGDNQPQHF. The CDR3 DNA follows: TGTGCCAGTAGTACGGGAGACAATCAGCCCCAGCATTTT.

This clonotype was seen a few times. The CDR3 sequence is CASSSEPGQGSYEQYF. CDR3 DNA: TGTGCCAGCAGCTCCGAGCCGGGACAGGGGTCCTACGAGCAGTACTTC. The rearrangement uses TRBV7-9 and TRBJ2-7, with TRBD1 identical over 10 bases. V lost 4 bases and J lost 1; bases outside the gene matches: 7. The CDR3 covers 16 residues. Germline CDR1 and CDR2: SEHNR and FQNEAQ (reference sequence).

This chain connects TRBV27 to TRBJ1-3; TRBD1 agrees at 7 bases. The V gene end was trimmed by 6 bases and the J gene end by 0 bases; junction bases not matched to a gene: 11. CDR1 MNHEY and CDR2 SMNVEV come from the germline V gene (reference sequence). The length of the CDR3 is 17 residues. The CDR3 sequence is CASSPWSTGLSGNTIYF. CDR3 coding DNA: TGTGCCAGCAGCCCTTGGTCGACAGGGCTCTCTGGAAACACCATATATTTT.

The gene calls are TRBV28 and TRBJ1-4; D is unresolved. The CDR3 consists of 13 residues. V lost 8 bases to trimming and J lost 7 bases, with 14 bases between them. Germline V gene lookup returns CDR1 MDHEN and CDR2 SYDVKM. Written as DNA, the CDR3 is TGTGCCAGCCGGGGTCGAGCCCCTGAAAAACTGTTTTTT. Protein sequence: CASRGRAPEKLFF.

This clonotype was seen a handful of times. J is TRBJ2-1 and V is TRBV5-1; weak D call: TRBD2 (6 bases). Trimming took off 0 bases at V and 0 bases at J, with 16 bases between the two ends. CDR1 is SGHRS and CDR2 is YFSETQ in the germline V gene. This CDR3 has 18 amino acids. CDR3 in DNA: TGCGCCAGCAGCTTGGCCCTACTAGCTTTGAGCTCCTACAATGAGCAGTTCTTC. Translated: CASSLALLALSSYNEQFF.

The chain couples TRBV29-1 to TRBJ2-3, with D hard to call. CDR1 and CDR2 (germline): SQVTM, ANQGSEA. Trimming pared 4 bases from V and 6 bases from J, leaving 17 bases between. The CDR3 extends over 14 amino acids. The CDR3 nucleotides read TGCAGCGTTGGATCGACGGGTGGGCCTGATACGCAGTATTTT. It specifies CSVGSTGGPDTQYF.

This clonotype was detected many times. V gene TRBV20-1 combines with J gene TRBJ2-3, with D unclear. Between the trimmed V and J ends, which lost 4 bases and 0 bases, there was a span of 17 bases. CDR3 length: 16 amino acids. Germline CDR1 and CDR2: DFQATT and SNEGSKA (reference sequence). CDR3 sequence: CSAIPLGSTSTDTQYF. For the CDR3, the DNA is TGCAGTGCTATTCCCCTAGGCAGCACTAGCACAGATACGCAGTATTTT.

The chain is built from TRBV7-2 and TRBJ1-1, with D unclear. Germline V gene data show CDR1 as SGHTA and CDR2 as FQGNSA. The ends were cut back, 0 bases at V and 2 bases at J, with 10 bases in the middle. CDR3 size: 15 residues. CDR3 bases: TGTGCCAGCAGCTTAGCGGGCAGAACTAACACTGAAGCTTTCTTT. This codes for CASSLAGRTNTEAFF.

This CDR3 is CASKESRAGAYGYTF. The CDR3 bases are TGTGCCAGCAAGGAATCTCGTGCAGGGGCATATGGCTACACCTTC. The V gene is TRBV6-2 or TRBV6-3, the J gene TRBJ1-2; tentative D call: TRBD1 (6 bases). This CDR3 is built from 15 residues. Germline values: CDR1 MNHEY, CDR2 SVGEGT. V was clipped by 7 bases and J by 5 bases, with 20 bases between them.

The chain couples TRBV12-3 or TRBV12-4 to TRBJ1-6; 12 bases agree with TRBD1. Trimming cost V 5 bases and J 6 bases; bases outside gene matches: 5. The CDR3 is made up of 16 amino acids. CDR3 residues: CASSRDRGRSNSPLHF. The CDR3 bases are TGTGCCAGCAGTCGGGACAGGGGGCGGTCTAATTCACCCCTCCACTTT.

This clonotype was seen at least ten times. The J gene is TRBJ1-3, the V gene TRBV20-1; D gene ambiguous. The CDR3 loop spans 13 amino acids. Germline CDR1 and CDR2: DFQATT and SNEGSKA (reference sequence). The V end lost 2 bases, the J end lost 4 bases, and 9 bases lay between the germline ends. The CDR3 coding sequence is TGCAGTGCTAGATATGGGAAAGGAAACACCATATATTTT. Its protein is CSARYGKGNTIYF.

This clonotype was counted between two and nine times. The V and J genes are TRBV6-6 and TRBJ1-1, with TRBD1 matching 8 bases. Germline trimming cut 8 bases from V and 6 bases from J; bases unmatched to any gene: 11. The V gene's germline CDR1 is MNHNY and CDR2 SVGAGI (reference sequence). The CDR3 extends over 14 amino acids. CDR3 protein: CASSKQDRAAEAFF. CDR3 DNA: TGTGCCAGCTCAAAACAGGACAGGGCCGCTGAAGCTTTCTTT.

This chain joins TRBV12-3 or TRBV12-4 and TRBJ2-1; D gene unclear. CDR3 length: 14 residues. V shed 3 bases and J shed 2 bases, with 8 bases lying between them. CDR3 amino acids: CASSFLGPYNEQFF. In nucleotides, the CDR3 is TGTGCCAGCAGTTTTTTAGGGCCCTACAATGAGCAGTTCTTC.

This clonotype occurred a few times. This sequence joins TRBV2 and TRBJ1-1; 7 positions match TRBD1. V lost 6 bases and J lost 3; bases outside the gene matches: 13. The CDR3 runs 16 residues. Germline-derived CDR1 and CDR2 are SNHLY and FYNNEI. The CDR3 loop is CASRVSGGQLYTEAFF. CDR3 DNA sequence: TGTGCCAGCAGGGTTTCAGGGGGGCAGCTGTACACTGAAGCTTTCTTT.

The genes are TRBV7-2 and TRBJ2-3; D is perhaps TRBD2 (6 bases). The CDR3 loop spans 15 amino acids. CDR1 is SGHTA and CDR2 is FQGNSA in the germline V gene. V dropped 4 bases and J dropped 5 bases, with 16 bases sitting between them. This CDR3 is CASSYRGARVDTQYF. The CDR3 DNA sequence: TGTGCCAGCAGCTACCGCGGGGCGCGGGTAGATACGCAGTATTTT.

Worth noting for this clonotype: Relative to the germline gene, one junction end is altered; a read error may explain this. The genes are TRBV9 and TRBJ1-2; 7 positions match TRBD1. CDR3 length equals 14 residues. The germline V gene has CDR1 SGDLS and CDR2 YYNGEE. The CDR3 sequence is CASSVDRDSIFLAF. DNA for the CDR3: TGTGCCAGCAGCGTAGATCGGGACAGTATCTTTTTGGCCTTC.

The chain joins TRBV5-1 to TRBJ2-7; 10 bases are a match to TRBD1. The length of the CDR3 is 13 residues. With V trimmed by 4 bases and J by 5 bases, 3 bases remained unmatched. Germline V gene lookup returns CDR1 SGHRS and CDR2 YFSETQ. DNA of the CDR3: TGCGCCAGCAGCACGACAGGGGGCCACGAGCAGTACTTC. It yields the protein CASSTTGGHEQYF.

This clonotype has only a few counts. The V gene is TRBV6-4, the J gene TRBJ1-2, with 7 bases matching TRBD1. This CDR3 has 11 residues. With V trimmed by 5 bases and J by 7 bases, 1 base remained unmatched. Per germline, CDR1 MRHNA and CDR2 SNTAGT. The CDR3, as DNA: TGTGCCAGCAGTACAGGGGTTGGCTACACCTTC. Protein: CASSTGVGYTF.